This T cell receptor (beta chain) was sequenced for a study of cytomegalovirus exposure and HLA in healthy donors. In germline, CDR1 is SGHRS, CDR2 YFSETQ. The CDR3 is made up of 16 amino acids. With V trimmed by 4 bases and J by 10 bases, 14 bases remained unmatched. Broader study findings: A later analysis reportedly found fewer N-insertions in an Asian-associated ancestry cluster than the roughly 670-donor mean. Prior analysis indicated that the majority of TCR beta V segments exhibited productivity approximately 87% or approximately 30% of the time.

As regards this clone: Its antigen is unidentified.

The PCR was carried out with 60 Vbeta primers and 13 Jbeta primers. Sequencing used immunoSEQ multiplex PCR; TCRdb keeps in-frame clones, though not all of them. Altogether roughly 73,000 clones are present, 65% to 80% being singletons, with the ten largest covering about an eighth. The sample comprised PBMCs. The V and J genes are TRBV5-1 and TRBJ1-2, with 12 nucleotides matching TRBD1. The receptor comes from a man between 65 and 85 years old in good health and CMV-seronegative. This chain's CDR3 is CASSTGTGGDVFSYTF. As DNA, the CDR3 is TGCGCCAGCAGCACCGGGACAGGGGGCGACGTTTTCTCCTACACCTTC.